This TCR beta chain was sequenced during a study of blood T cell repertoires in COVID-19. Study-wide background: The origin of the acute and convalescent COVID-19 samples was the United States, Italy and Spain. T cells, B-cell-depleted T cells, or PBMCs supplied cDNA or gDNA.

As handled by the study authors: Amplification from reference gene primers served as the basis for estimated nucleated cell counts. Sequencing used immunoSEQ multiplex PCR; TCRdb keeps in-frame clones, though not all of them. V and J calls and clone size are as listed in that table; D and trimming were resolved from the DNA. The sample yields under 150,000 clones, 85% to 90% seen once. CDR1 and CDR2 (germline): LNHDA, SQIVND (reference sequence). The CDR3 covers 13 residues. The ends were cut back, 2 bases at V and 6 bases at J, with 8 bases in the middle. What was sequenced was peripheral blood. The sequence was collected from a man aged 50 to 59 with active or convalescent COVID-19. The chain combines TRBV19 with TRBJ1-5; TRBD1 might be the D (5 bases). The CDR3 sequence is CASSIRGGQPQHF. CDR3 bases: TGTGCCAGTAGTATAAGGGGTGGTCAGCCCCAGCATTTT. The whole variable domain, remainder taken from reference TRBV19 and TRBJ1-5, is DGGITQSPKYLFRKEGQNVTLSCEQNLNHDAMYWYRQDPGQGLRLIYYSQIVNDFQKGDIAEGYSVSREKKESFPLTVTSAQKNPTAFYLCASSIRGGQPQHFGDGTRLSIL.